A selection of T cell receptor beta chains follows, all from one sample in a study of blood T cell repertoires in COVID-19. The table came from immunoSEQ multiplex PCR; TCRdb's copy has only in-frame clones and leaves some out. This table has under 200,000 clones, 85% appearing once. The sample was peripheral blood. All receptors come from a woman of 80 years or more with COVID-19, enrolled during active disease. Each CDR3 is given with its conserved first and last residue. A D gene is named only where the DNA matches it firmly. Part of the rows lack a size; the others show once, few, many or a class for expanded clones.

cdr3_nt: TGTGCCAGCAGCTCATGGACAGGGTTGAACACCGGGGAGCTGTTTTTT
cdr3_aa: CASSSWTGLNTGELFF
j_call: TRBJ2-2
clone_size: -
d_call: TRBD1
v_call: TRBV11-2

cdr3_nt: TGTGCCAGCAGCCGGGGACAGGGTAGCAATCAGCCCCAGCATTTT
cdr3_aa: CASSRGQGSNQPQHF
j_call: TRBJ1-5
clone_size: -
d_call: TRBD1
v_call: TRBV5-6

cdr3_nt: TGTGCCAGCAGTGAAATGGGGACAGGGAACACCTACGAGCAGTACTTC
cdr3_aa: CASSEMGTGNTYEQYF
j_call: TRBJ2-7
clone_size: -
d_call: TRBD1
v_call: TRBV2

cdr3_nt: TGTGCCAGCAGTTTTCGACAGATCGAAGCTTTCTTT
cdr3_aa: CASSFRQIEAFF
j_call: TRBJ1-1
clone_size: -
d_call: -
v_call: TRBV12-3/TRBV12-4

cdr3_nt: TGTGCCACGGGGGGGACTGGGACTAGCGGCCATACAGATACGCAGTATTTT
cdr3_aa: CATGGTGTSGHTDTQYF
j_call: TRBJ2-3
clone_size: -
d_call: TRBD2
v_call: TRBV2

cdr3_nt: TGTGCCATCAGTTCCCCCCCAGCTGAAGCTTTCTTT
cdr3_aa: CAISSPPAEAFF
j_call: TRBJ1-1
clone_size: -
d_call: -
v_call: TRBV10-3

cdr3_nt: TGTGCCAGCAGCTTACGCCCACAGGGGGCGGGTTCAGATACGCAGTATTTT
cdr3_aa: CASSLRPQGAGSDTQYF
j_call: TRBJ2-3
clone_size: -
d_call: TRBD1
v_call: TRBV11-2

cdr3_nt: TGTGCCAGTAGTACCCGGGGGGTAGGTTACAATGAGCAGTTCTTC
cdr3_aa: CASSTRGVGYNEQFF
j_call: TRBJ2-1
clone_size: -
d_call: TRBD2
v_call: TRBV19

cdr3_nt: TGTGCCAGCGGAACAGGGGGCGAAGAAAAACTGTTTTTT
cdr3_aa: CASGTGGEEKLFF
j_call: TRBJ1-4
clone_size: -
d_call: TRBD1
v_call: TRBV5-4

cdr3_nt: TGTGCCAGCAATCGGGGAACCGGGGAGCTGTTTTTT
cdr3_aa: CASNRGTGELFF
j_call: TRBJ2-2
clone_size: -
d_call: -
v_call: TRBV2

cdr3_nt: TGTGCCAGCAGTCGGGGGAACACTGAAGCTTTCTTT
cdr3_aa: CASSRGNTEAFF
j_call: TRBJ1-1
clone_size: -
d_call: -
v_call: TRBV11-3

cdr3_nt: TGTGCCAGTAGTGCGGGACGGCCTGTGCCCCAGCATTTT
cdr3_aa: CASSAGRPVPQHF
j_call: TRBJ1-5
clone_size: few
d_call: -
v_call: TRBV19

cdr3_nt: TGTGCCAGCAGCTTGCAGCGGGGAGAGCAGTTCTTC
cdr3_aa: CASSLQRGEQFF
j_call: TRBJ2-1
clone_size: -
d_call: TRBD2
v_call: TRBV7-2

cdr3_nt: TGTGCCAGCAGTTCTAGGCTATATTCCCAGTACTTC
cdr3_aa: CASSSRLYSQYF
j_call: TRBJ2-5
clone_size: -
d_call: -
v_call: TRBV12-3/TRBV12-4

cdr3_nt: TGTGCCAGCAGCTTTTCGAGCCGGAGGGCAGATACGCAGTATTTT
cdr3_aa: CASSFSSRRADTQYF
j_call: TRBJ2-3
clone_size: -
d_call: -
v_call: TRBV7-9

cdr3_nt: TGTGCCAGTAGTCTGGACAGGATTTTCACTGAAGCTTTCTTT
cdr3_aa: CASSLDRIFTEAFF
j_call: TRBJ1-1
clone_size: -
d_call: TRBD1
v_call: TRBV19

cdr3_nt: TGTGCCAGCATGGGACAGGGGGCCAACGTCCTGACTTTC
cdr3_aa: CASMGQGANVLTF
j_call: TRBJ2-6
clone_size: -
d_call: TRBD1
v_call: TRBV25-1

cdr3_nt: TGTGCCAGCAGTTTATTTGCGGGCGGCTCCTACAATGAGCAGTTCTTC
cdr3_aa: CASSLFAGGSYNEQFF
j_call: TRBJ2-1
clone_size: -
d_call: -
v_call: TRBV27

cdr3_nt: TGTGCCAGCAGCTTGGCTTCCTCCTACGAGCAGTACTTC
cdr3_aa: CASSLASSYEQYF
j_call: TRBJ2-7
clone_size: -
d_call: -
v_call: TRBV5-6

cdr3_nt: TGTGCCAGCAGGGACAGGGGGGGAGATACGCAGTATTTT
cdr3_aa: CASRDRGGDTQYF
j_call: TRBJ2-3
clone_size: -
d_call: TRBD1
v_call: TRBV5-6

cdr3_nt: TGCGCCAGCAGCTTGGGGCCGAGGAGCGTCCCGGACACTGAAGCTTTCTTT
cdr3_aa: CASSLGPRSVPDTEAFF
j_call: TRBJ1-1
clone_size: -
d_call: -
v_call: TRBV5-1

cdr3_nt: TGTGCCAGCAGCGTAAGCAAGTATGAGCAGTTCTTC
cdr3_aa: CASSVSKYEQFF
j_call: TRBJ2-1
clone_size: -
d_call: -
v_call: TRBV9

cdr3_nt: TGTGCCAGCAGTGAGTGGGGGGTAAGCCCAGATACGCAGTATTTT
cdr3_aa: CASSEWGVSPDTQYF
j_call: TRBJ2-3
clone_size: -
d_call: -
v_call: TRBV6-1

cdr3_nt: TGTGCCAGTAGTATATCGAGCTCCCAGCATTTT
cdr3_aa: CASSISSSQHF
j_call: TRBJ1-5
clone_size: -
d_call: -
v_call: TRBV19

cdr3_nt: TGCAGTGCTAGTAGGCGGATCCCGAACACTGAAGCTTTCTTT
cdr3_aa: CSASRRIPNTEAFF
j_call: TRBJ1-1
clone_size: -
d_call: -
v_call: TRBV20-1

cdr3_nt: TGTGCCAGCAGCCCCGGTAGGGGCCTAAATCAGCCCCAGCATTTT
cdr3_aa: CASSPGRGLNQPQHF
j_call: TRBJ1-5
clone_size: -
d_call: -
v_call: TRBV5-4

cdr3_nt: TGCGCCAGCAGCCAAGATAGGAGTTCCCTCACTGAAGCTTTCTTT
cdr3_aa: CASSQDRSSLTEAFF
j_call: TRBJ1-1
clone_size: -
d_call: -
v_call: TRBV4-1

cdr3_nt: TGCAGTGTAGGGGTCGATGGCTACACCTTC
cdr3_aa: CSVGVDGYTF
j_call: TRBJ1-2
clone_size: -
d_call: -
v_call: TRBV20-1

cdr3_nt: TGTGCCAGCAGTTCTGCAGGGGGACATGGCTACACCTTC
cdr3_aa: CASSSAGGHGYTF
j_call: TRBJ1-2
clone_size: -
d_call: TRBD1
v_call: TRBV9

cdr3_nt: TGTGCCAGTAGTATAGAGCCGGGACTGGTGTACGAGCAGTACTTC
cdr3_aa: CASSIEPGLVYEQYF
j_call: TRBJ2-7
clone_size: few
d_call: -
v_call: TRBV19

cdr3_nt: TGTGCCAGTAGTAGGGGGCCTGGAAACACCATATATTTT
cdr3_aa: CASSRGPGNTIYF
j_call: TRBJ1-3
clone_size: -
d_call: -
v_call: TRBV19

cdr3_nt: TGTGCCAGCAGCGTCGGTCCGGGACAGGGGAACACTGAAGCTTTCTTT
cdr3_aa: CASSVGPGQGNTEAFF
j_call: TRBJ1-1
clone_size: -
d_call: TRBD1
v_call: TRBV9

cdr3_nt: TGTGCCAGCAGTTCCGGACAGGGGAATCAGCCCCAGCATTTT
cdr3_aa: CASSSGQGNQPQHF
j_call: TRBJ1-5
clone_size: few
d_call: TRBD1
v_call: TRBV28

cdr3_nt: TGCAGTGCTAGTACCCCGACTAGCACAGATACGCAGTATTTT
cdr3_aa: CSASTPTSTDTQYF
j_call: TRBJ2-3
clone_size: -
d_call: -
v_call: TRBV20-1

cdr3_nt: TGCGCCAGCAATACAGGTATGATTAATGAAAAACTGTTTTTT
cdr3_aa: CASNTGMINEKLFF
j_call: TRBJ1-4
clone_size: -
d_call: -
v_call: TRBV10-1

cdr3_nt: TGTGCCAGCAGGGGGGGGGCCGGGAATTCACCCCTCCACTTT
cdr3_aa: CASRGGAGNSPLHF
j_call: TRBJ1-6
clone_size: once
d_call: -
v_call: TRBV6-5

cdr3_nt: TGTGCCAGCAGTGACAGGGACAGCCTGAACACTGAAGCTTTCTTT
cdr3_aa: CASSDRDSLNTEAFF
j_call: TRBJ1-1
clone_size: -
d_call: TRBD1
v_call: TRBV2

cdr3_nt: TGTGCCAGCGAGGGGGCCGGGGAGCTGTTTTTT
cdr3_aa: CASEGAGELFF
j_call: TRBJ2-2
clone_size: few
d_call: -
v_call: TRBV21-1